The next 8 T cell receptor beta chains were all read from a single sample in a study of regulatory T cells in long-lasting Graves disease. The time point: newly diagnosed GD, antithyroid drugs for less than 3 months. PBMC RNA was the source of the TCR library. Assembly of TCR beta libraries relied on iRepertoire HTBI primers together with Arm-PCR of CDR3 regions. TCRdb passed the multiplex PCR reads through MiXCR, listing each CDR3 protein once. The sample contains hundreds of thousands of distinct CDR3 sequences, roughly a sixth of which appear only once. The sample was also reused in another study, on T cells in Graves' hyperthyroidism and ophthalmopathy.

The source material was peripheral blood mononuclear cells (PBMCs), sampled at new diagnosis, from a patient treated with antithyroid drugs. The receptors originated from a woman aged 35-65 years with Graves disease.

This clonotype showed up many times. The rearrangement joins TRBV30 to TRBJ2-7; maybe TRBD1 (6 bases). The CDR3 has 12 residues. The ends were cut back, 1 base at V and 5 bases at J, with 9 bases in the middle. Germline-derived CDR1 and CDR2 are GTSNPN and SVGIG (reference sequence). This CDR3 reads CAWSATGNEQYF. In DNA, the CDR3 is TGTGCCTGGAGTGCAACAGGGAACGAGCAGTACTTC.

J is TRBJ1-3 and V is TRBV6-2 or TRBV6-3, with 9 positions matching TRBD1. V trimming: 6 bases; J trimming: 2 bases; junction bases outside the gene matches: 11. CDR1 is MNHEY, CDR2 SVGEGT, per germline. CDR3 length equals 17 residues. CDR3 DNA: TGTGCCAGCAGCCCTAGAAGCCGGGACAGGGCTGGAAACACCATATATTTT. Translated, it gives CASSPRSRDRAGNTIYF.

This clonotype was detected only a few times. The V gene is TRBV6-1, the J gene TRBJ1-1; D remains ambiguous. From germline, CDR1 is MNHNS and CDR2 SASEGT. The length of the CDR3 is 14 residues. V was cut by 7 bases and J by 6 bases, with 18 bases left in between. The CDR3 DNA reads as TGTGCCAGCACTCAAGTGTGGTTTGAAGCTGAAGCTTTCTTT. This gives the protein CASTQVWFEAEAFF.

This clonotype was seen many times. DNA for the CDR3: TGCGCCAGCAGCCCAGTGGGAAGGGGGAATGAAAAACTGTTTTTT. Translated: CASSPVGRGNEKLFF. The chain is built from TRBV4-1 and TRBJ1-4; weak D call: TRBD1 (6 bases). V dropped 4 bases and J dropped 5 bases, with 14 bases sitting between them. The CDR3 covers 15 residues. Germline V gene data show CDR1 as MGHRA and CDR2 as YSYEKL.

CDR3 amino acids: CAISETHTGGYTF. Written as DNA, the CDR3 is TGTGCCATCAGTGAAACTCATACAGGGGGCTACACCTTC. J is TRBJ1-2 and V is TRBV10-3, with D possibly TRBD1 on 6 matching bases. Trimming removed 3 bases from V and 8 bases from J, with 13 bases in between. Germline CDR1 reads ENHRY; CDR2 reads SYGVKD. The CDR3 covers 13 residues.

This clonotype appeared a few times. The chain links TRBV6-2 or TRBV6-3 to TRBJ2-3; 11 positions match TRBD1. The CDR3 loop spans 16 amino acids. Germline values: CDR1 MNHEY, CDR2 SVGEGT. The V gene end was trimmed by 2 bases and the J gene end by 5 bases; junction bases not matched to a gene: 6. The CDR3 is CASSYRTGGFLDTQYF. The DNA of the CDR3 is TGTGCCAGCAGTTACCGGACAGGGGGCTTTTTAGATACGCAGTATTTT.

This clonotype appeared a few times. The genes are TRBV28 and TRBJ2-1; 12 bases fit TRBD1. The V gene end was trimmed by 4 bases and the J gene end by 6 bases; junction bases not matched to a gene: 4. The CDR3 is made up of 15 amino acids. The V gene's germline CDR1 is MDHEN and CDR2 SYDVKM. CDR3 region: CASSSGQGAFNEQFF. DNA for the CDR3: TGTGCCAGCAGTTCGGGACAGGGGGCTTTCAATGAGCAGTTCTTC.

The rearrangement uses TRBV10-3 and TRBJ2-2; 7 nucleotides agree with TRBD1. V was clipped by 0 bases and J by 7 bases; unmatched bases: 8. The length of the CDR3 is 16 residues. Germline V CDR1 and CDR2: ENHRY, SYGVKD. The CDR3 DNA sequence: TGTGCCATCAGTGAGTCGTCAACAGGGGCCAGCGGGGAGCTGTTTTTT. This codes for CAISESSTGASGELFF.